This entry is about one TCR beta chain. The specificity of this receptor is unknown. Base-call qualities are not available, and no considerably larger clone is one nucleotide away. These data belong to a study of shared clonotypes between healthy human individuals (dated by TCRdb to 2020 to 2022). Concerning the study at large: A few men and a couple of women, aged 18 to 49 years, made up the cohort. Per donor, three plates each were used for CD4 naive and CD4 memory, two for CD8 naive, and one for CD8 memory. To increase sequencing depth and limit assay-specific biases, different laboratories used diverse techniques to prepare libraries and sequence TCR repertoires. To estimate repertoire size and how much clonotypes are shared between individuals, the study performed deep sequencing of blood TCR repertoires from five healthy adults. Leukapheresis yielded between about 0.94 and 10 billion PBMCs per donor.

Between the V and J ends, shortened by 1 base and 7 bases respectively, the junction contains 11 bases. The CDR3 has 13 amino acids, counting the end cysteine and phenylalanine. The entry retains the CDR3 DNA only, 39 bases that are in frame from base 1. The germline V gene (reference sequence) specifies LNHNV as CDR1 and YYDKDF as CDR2. CD8 naive samples were obtained by positive selection for CCR7 among CD45RO-negative cells, yielding a CD45RA+CCR7+ population from which TemRA cells were excluded. Donors were healthy HIV-negative adults with no recently reported acute infections or vaccinations. Every donor was a Caucasian adult living in Nashville, Tennessee, USA. After blood collection by leukapheresis, PBMCs were isolated using Ficoll-Histopaque density gradient centrifugation and then cryopreserved in the vapor phase of liquid nitrogen. Purity and quantity of every magnetically sorted T cell population were checked by analytical flow cytometry. Genomic DNA was isolated from each sorted fraction and quantified by UV absorbance on a Nanodrop 2000c.

TCR CDR3 regions were amplified from genomic DNA by multiplex PCR using the deep immunoSEQ assay. Extracted genomic DNA from each cell subset was spread evenly across all wells of several immunoSEQ 96-well plates, with each plate serving as a replicate. For sorted subsets, approximately 210 ng of genomic DNA, equivalent to 30,000 or so T cell genomes, went into each replicate PCR. The purified libraries were quantified using a Qubit 3.0 fluorometer, sized with a Bioanalyzer 2100, and then quantified again using the KAPA Library Quantification kit. A separate single-read 150-cycle Illumina NextSeq 550 flow cell was used to sequence each immunoSEQ 96-well plate. The published analysis was carried out like this. Because the immunoSEQ output held only junctional sequences and lacked quality scores, the filtering could not match the filtering applied to full-length reads. To assign V/J genes and CDR3, sequences were annotated against IMGT germline references using PyIR, a Python wrapper for IgBLAST v1.9. Reads were filtered out if the reads had weak V/J assignments (E-value above 1e-6), no CDR3, stop codons, out-of-frame junctions, or ambiguous translated residues. A V3J clonotype was defined by an identical inferred V gene, J gene, and CDR3 amino acid sequence. The percentage overlap between two repertoires was calculated by dividing the number of shared unique clonotypes by the size of the smaller repertoire. Three approaches were used to assess repertoire richness: RTK rarefaction, the Chao1 estimator, and Recon v2.1 estimates of unobserved clonotypes. Generation probabilities were computed with OLGA for all TCRbeta clonotypes obtained by the gDNA method from several donors. TCRdb holds this immuneACCESS table with in-frame rearrangements only. Some clones are missing; in checked studies, unresolved V genes explain under half, and the rest has no known cause. V, J and clone size derive from that table, while D and trimming were established from the DNA sequence. The sample includes 700,000 to 950,000 clones, with 96% observed a single time. Of the sample, less than 0.3% falls within the top ten clones.

Paper-wide results and their limitations: Compared with non-shared clonotypes, clonotypes shared by all four sorted-subset donors had higher generation probabilities. Pairwise subsampling led to the expectation that sequencing depth would affect the degree of clonotype sharing among donors. Estimated clonotype richness was generally larger for naive than for memory subsets. Sampling was limited to blood, and TCR repertoires in tissue likely differ from TCR repertoires in blood. About 5% of naive CD4, around 3.5% of naive CD8, roughly 2.4% of memory CD4, and about 0.4% of memory CD8 clonotypes were shared across a few donors. The small number of donors limited the genetic and exposure-history diversity represented. Even with the large sequencing depth, rarefaction of the sorted-subset datasets indicated that sequencing was incomplete.

The sample taken for sequencing was naive CD8+ T cells sorted from blood. The cell subset or site label here, explained by the study, means: CD45RA+CCR7+. The sequence links TRBV15 to TRBJ2-7, with the D gene too uncertain to name. This TCR was recovered from a young man in good health. The base sequence is TGTGCCACCAGCAGAGTCAGGTCTGGGGAGCAGTACTTC. It codes for CATSRVRSGEQYF.